This T cell receptor beta chain is drawn from a study of T cell responses to AZD1222 COVID-19 vaccine. Here immunoSEQ multiplex PCR was the method, and the copy in TCRdb shows in-frame clones only, minus some. Among approximately 70,000 clones listed, 84% were seen once. V gave up 5 bases and J gave up 6 bases; unmatched junction bases: 9. Germline V gene data show CDR1 as SEHNR and CDR2 as FQNEAQ (reference sequence). The CDR3 totals 15 residues. V usage is TRBV7-9 and J usage is TRBJ1-2; TRBD1 agrees at 10 bases. Sequencing used peripheral blood, obtained on day 0 of AZD1222 vaccination. The clonotype comes from an adult in good health. In DNA form, the CDR3 reads TGTGCCAGCAGCCAACACGGGACAGGGGCCGATGGCTACACCTTC. Amino acids: CASSQHGTGADGYTF.